The 2 T cell receptor beta chains presented below share a single source sample, sequenced in a study of cytomegalovirus exposure and HLA in healthy donors. Use of 60 Vbeta and 13 Jbeta primers characterized the PCR. The protocol was immunoSEQ multiplex PCR, while the TCRdb copy is restricted to in-frame clones and leaves out a portion. The sample has about 200,000 clones; roughly four fifths are singletons. The sample consisted of PBMCs. The receptors were sampled from a woman between 40 and 50 years old in good health and CMV-seronegative.

The genes are TRBV7-6 and TRBJ2-5; 8 bases fit TRBD2. CDR1 and CDR2 from the germline V gene are SGHVS and FNYEAQ. Unmatched junction bases numbered 6, after V lost 2 bases and J lost 1 base. The CDR3 contains 16 residues. The CDR3 region is CASSLLAGGSQETQYF. CDR3 nucleotides: TGTGCCAGCAGCTTATTGGCGGGAGGCTCCCAAGAGACCCAGTACTTC.

The chain joins TRBV19 to TRBJ1-5; no definite D call. The germline V gene encodes CDR1 LNHDA and CDR2 SQIVND (reference sequence). The CDR3 covers 14 residues. Trimming stripped 4 bases from V and 6 bases from J, with 13 bases between. CDR3 in amino acids: CASSTVLSGQPQHF. CDR3 nucleotide sequence: TGTGCCAGTAGTACAGTCCTAAGCGGTCAGCCCCAGCATTTT.